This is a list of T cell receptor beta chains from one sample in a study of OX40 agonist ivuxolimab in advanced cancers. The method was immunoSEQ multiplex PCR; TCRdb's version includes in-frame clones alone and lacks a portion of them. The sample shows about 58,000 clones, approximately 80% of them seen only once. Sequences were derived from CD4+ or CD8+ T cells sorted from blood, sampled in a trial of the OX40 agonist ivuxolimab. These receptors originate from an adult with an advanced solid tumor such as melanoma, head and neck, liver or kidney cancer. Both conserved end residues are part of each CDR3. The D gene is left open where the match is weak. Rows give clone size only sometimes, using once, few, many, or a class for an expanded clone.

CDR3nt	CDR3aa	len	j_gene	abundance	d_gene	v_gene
TGTGCCAGCTCACCAAGCAGGGGCGAAATTGGCTACACCTTC	CASSPSRGEIGYTF	14	TRBJ1-2	.	.	TRBV18
TGTGCCAGCAGTTTATGGGGGGGGGCCAACGTCCTGACTTTC	CASSLWGGANVLTF	14	TRBJ2-6	.	.	TRBV27
TGTGCCAGCCGAAGAAGCAGGGGGGAAGGCTACACCTTC	CASRRSRGEGYTF	13	TRBJ1-2	.	TRBD1	TRBV6-5
TGTGCCAGCTGCCGAACAGGGGCCTCTGTCACTGAAGCTTTCTTT	CASCRTGASVTEAFF	15	TRBJ1-1	.	TRBD1	TRBV18
TGCGCCAGCAGCTTGGGGGCAGGTAGTAACAATGAGCAGTTCTTC	CASSLGAGSNNEQFF	15	TRBJ2-1	few	.	TRBV5-1
TGTGCCAGCAGCTTCACCTCCCGGAACTATGGCTACACCTTC	CASSFTSRNYGYTF	14	TRBJ1-2	.	.	TRBV11-2
TGTGCCAGCAGTCGTTCCGGGCACCGAGAGTACAATCAGCCCCAGCATTTT	CASSRSGHREYNQPQHF	17	TRBJ1-5	.	.	TRBV28
TGCGCCAGCAGCTTGGGCGGGGGGGAATACGAGCAGTACTTC	CASSLGGGEYEQYF	14	TRBJ2-7	.	TRBD2	TRBV5-1
TGTGCCAGCAGCTCCCAAGATTACACCGGGGAGCTGTTTTTT	CASSSQDYTGELFF	14	TRBJ2-2	.	.	TRBV5-4
TGTGCCAGTAGGGAGGGGAACGAGCAGTACTTC	CASREGNEQYF	11	TRBJ2-7	.	TRBD2	TRBV6-5
TGTGCCAGCAGTAAGGCAGGCGTCACTGAAGCTTTCTTT	CASSKAGVTEAFF	13	TRBJ1-1	few	.	TRBV6-5
TGTGCCAGCAGCCAAGTAGGATCAGGGAGCACTGAAGCTTTCTTT	CASSQVGSGSTEAFF	15	TRBJ1-1	.	.	TRBV14
TGTGCCAGCAGTGAAATTGGGGGGCGGGGGACCCAGTACTTC	CASSEIGGRGTQYF	14	TRBJ2-5	.	.	TRBV6-1
TGTGCCAGTAGCGGACAGGGGTTTCAGACCCAGTACTTC	CASSGQGFQTQYF	13	TRBJ2-5	.	TRBD1	TRBV19
TGTGCCAGTAGTATAAGAGAAGGAGGGAATCAGCCCCAGCATTTT	CASSIREGGNQPQHF	15	TRBJ1-5	.	.	TRBV19
TGTGCCACCACGCTGGGTATTGGCGAGACCCAGTACTTC	CATTLGIGETQYF	13	TRBJ2-5	.	.	TRBV15
TGTGCCAGCAGTGCCTCAATGGGGATGGACACTGAAGCTTTCTTT	CASSASMGMDTEAFF	15	TRBJ1-1	.	.	TRBV6-1
TGTGCCTGGAGTGCAACGGGACTGCCGCCAATCACACATACGCAGTATTTT	CAWSATGLPPITHTQYF	17	TRBJ2-3	.	.	TRBV30
TGTGCCAGTAGTAGCGCAACTAATGAAAAACTGTTTTTT	CASSSATNEKLFF	13	TRBJ1-4	.	.	TRBV19
TGTGCCAGCAGCTTAGTTGCAGGGAAAACCTACGAGCAGTACTTC	CASSLVAGKTYEQYF	15	TRBJ2-7	.	.	TRBV11-2
TGCGCCAGCAGTTCGACCCCTGGACAGGCCTACACAGATACGCAGTATTTT	CASSSTPGQAYTDTQYF	17	TRBJ2-3	.	TRBD1	TRBV5-1
TGTGCCAGCTACGGCACTGAAGCTTTCTTT	CASYGTEAFF	10	TRBJ1-1	.	.	TRBV28
TGTGCCAGCAGTGAAGTGTCTTCGAGTGCTAGCAATCAGCCCCAGCATTTT	CASSEVSSSASNQPQHF	17	TRBJ1-5	once	.	TRBV6-1
TGTGCCAGCTCACCGGGGCTAGGGTCGTCCTACAATGAGCAGTTCTTC	CASSPGLGSSYNEQFF	16	TRBJ2-1	.	.	TRBV18
TGTGCCAGCAGCTTCATCCAGAACACTGAAGCTTTCTTT	CASSFIQNTEAFF	13	TRBJ1-1	.	.	TRBV11-2
TGTGCCAGCAGCCCAACTAGTCCCGGCACAGATACGCAGTATTTT	CASSPTSPGTDTQYF	15	TRBJ2-3	.	.	TRBV5-6
TGTGCCAGCAGTTATGGGGGGCAGGGTGGGAGTTGGGGCTACACCTTC	CASSYGGQGGSWGYTF	16	TRBJ1-2	once	.	TRBV6-5
TGTGCCAGCAACAGGGGGGCCTACGAGCAGTACTTC	CASNRGAYEQYF	12	TRBJ2-7	once	TRBD1	TRBV28
TGTGCCAGCAGTGAGGTGCAGGGGGCGCGCGAGCAGTACTTC	CASSEVQGAREQYF	14	TRBJ2-7	once	TRBD1	TRBV2
TGTGCCAGCAGCCTTAGCGGGGGACGTGAGACCCAGTACTTC	CASSLSGGRETQYF	14	TRBJ2-5	.	TRBD2	TRBV11-2
TGTGCCAGCAGCTTAGGGGGTGGCAATCAGCCCCAGCATTTT	CASSLGGGNQPQHF	14	TRBJ1-5	.	.	TRBV11-2
TGTGCCAGTAGTATTAGAGTCGGGGCGGGCACCGGGGAGCTGTTTTTT	CASSIRVGAGTGELFF	16	TRBJ2-2	.	.	TRBV19
TGCGCCAGCAGCTTGGGGACAGGGAAGAATCAGCCCCAGCATTTT	CASSLGTGKNQPQHF	15	TRBJ1-5	.	TRBD1	TRBV5-1
TGTGCCAGCAGCGCGGACAGGGGCGCCGGGGAGCTGTTTTTT	CASSADRGAGELFF	14	TRBJ2-2	.	TRBD1	TRBV7-9
TGCGCCAGCAGCTTGGAGGCTAGCGGGGCCACCGGAGACCGTACGCAGTATTTT	CASSLEASGATGDRTQYF	18	TRBJ2-3	.	TRBD2	TRBV5-1
TGTGCCAGTAGTCTCCGGGACGCCCAAGAAGTCTACACCTTC	CASSLRDAQEVYTF	14	TRBJ1-2	few	.	TRBV19
TGTGCCAGCAGCAAAGCGTCACTAAATAGCGGGGGGAAACTAGCCAAAAACATTCAGTACTTC	CASSKASLNSGGKLAKNIQYF	21	TRBJ2-4	.	.	TRBV21-1
TGTGCCAGCAGCTCAGACAGGGGGCAAGGGACCCAGTACTTC	CASSSDRGQGTQYF	14	TRBJ2-5	few	TRBD1	TRBV7-9
TGTGCCATCAGTGCTATTCGGGGGGCCCCCGCAGATACGCAGTATTTT	CAISAIRGAPADTQYF	16	TRBJ2-3	once	.	TRBV10-3
TGTGCCAGCAGCCCCCGAGGCTACAATGAGCAGTTCTTC	CASSPRGYNEQFF	13	TRBJ2-1	.	.	TRBV13
TGTGCCAGTAGTCCCCTGGACGGAAGCTCCTACGAGCAGTACTTC	CASSPLDGSSYEQYF	15	TRBJ2-7	.	.	TRBV19
TGTGCCAGTAGTATAGCCCGGACAGGGATGGAGACCCAGTACTTC	CASSIARTGMETQYF	15	TRBJ2-5	few	TRBD1	TRBV19
TGTGCCAGCAGTGAATCGGGGGGGATTAACTATGGCTACACCTTC	CASSESGGINYGYTF	15	TRBJ1-2	.	.	TRBV6-1
TGTGCCAGCAGCTTGGAGACAGGGGGTCCCACTGAAGCTTTCTTT	CASSLETGGPTEAFF	15	TRBJ1-1	.	TRBD1	TRBV7-9
TGTGCCAGTAGTATGTCGAGGACCCAGCATTTT	CASSMSRTQHF	11	TRBJ1-5	.	.	TRBV19